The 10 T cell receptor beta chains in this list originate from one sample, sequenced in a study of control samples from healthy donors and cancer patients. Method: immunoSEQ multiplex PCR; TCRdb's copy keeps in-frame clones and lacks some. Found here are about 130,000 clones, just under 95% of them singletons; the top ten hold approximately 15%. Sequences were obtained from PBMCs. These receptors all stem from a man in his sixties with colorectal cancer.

The CDR3 sequence is CASSYGQDNSPLHF. In DNA, the CDR3 is TGCGCCAGCAGCTACGGACAGGACAATTCACCCCTCCACTTT. The gene calls are TRBV5-1 and TRBJ1-6, with 7 bases fitting TRBD1. CDR1 is SGHRS, CDR2 YFSETQ, per germline. Losses at the gene ends were 3 bases for V and 7 bases for J; bases not matched to a gene: 4. CDR3 length: 14 residues. The complete variable domain, with remaining parts taken from reference TRBV5-1 and TRBJ1-6, reads KAGVTQTPRYLIKTRGQQVTLSCSPISGHRSVSWYQQTPGQGLQFLFEYFSETQRNKGNFPGRFSGRQFSNSRSEMNVSTLELGDSALYLCASSYGQDNSPLHFGNGTRLTVT.

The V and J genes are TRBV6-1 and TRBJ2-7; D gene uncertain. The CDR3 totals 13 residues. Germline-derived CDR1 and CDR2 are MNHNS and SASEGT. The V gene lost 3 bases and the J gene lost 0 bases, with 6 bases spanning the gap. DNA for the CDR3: TGTGCCAGCAGTGACGGCCCCTCCTACGAGCAGTACTTC. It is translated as CASSDGPSYEQYF.

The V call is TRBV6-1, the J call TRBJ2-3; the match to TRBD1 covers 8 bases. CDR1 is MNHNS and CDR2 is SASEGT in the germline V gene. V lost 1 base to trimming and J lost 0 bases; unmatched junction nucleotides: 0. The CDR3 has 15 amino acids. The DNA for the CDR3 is TGTGCCAGCAGTGAAGGGACAGGGAGCACAGATACGCAGTATTTT. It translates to CASSEGTGSTDTQYF.

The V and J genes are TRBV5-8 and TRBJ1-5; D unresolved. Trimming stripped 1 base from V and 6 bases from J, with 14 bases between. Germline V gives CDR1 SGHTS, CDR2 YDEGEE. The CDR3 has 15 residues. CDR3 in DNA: TGTGCCAGCAGCTTGTGGTCTGGTTCAGGTCAGCCCCAGCATTTT. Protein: CASSLWSGSGQPQHF.

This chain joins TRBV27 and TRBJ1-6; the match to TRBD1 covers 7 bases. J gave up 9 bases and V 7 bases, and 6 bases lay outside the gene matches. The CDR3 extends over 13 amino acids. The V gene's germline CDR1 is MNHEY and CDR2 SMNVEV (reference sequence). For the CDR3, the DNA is TGTGCCAGCACCGGGACAGTGGCTTCACCCCTCCACTTT. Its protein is CASTGTVASPLHF.

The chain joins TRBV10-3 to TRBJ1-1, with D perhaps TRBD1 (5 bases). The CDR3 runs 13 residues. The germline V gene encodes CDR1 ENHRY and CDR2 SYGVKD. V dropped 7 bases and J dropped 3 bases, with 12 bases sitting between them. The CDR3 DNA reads TGTGCCATCACTCGGGACGGCTACACTGAAGCTTTCTTT. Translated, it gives CAITRDGYTEAFF.

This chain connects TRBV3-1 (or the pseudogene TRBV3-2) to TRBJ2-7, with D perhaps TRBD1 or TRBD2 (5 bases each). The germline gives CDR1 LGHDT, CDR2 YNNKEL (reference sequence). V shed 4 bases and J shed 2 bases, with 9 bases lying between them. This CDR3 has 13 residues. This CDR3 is CASSLGTTYEQYF. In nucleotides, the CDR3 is TGTGCCAGCAGCCTAGGGACGACCTACGAGCAGTACTTC.

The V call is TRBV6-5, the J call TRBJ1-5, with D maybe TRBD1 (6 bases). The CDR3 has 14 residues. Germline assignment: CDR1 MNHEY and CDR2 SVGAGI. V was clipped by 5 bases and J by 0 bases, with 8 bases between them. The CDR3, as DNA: TGTGCCAGCAGTAGACAGGATAGCAATCAGCCCCAGCATTTT. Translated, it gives CASSRQDSNQPQHF.

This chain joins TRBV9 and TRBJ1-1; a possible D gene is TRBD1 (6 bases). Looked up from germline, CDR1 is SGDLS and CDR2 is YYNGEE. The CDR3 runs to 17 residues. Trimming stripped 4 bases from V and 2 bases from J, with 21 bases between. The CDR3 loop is CASSPTARGAVNTEAFF. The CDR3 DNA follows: TGTGCCAGCAGCCCGACAGCTAGGGGGGCCGTAAACACTGAAGCTTTCTTT. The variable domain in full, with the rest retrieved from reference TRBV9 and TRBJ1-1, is DSGVTQTPKHLITATGQRVTLRCSPRSGDLSVYWYQQSLDQGLQFLIQYYNGEERAKGNILERFSAQQFPDLHSELNLSSLELGDSALYFCASSPTARGAVNTEAFFGQGTRLTVV.

CDR3 loop: CASSAGTSGTEAFF. The CDR3 nucleotides read TGCGCCAGCAGCGCCGGGACTAGTGGGACTGAAGCTTTCTTT. This chain links TRBV5-1 with TRBJ1-1, with D perhaps TRBD1 (5 bases). Looked up from germline, CDR1 is SGHRS and CDR2 is YFSETQ. The ends were cut back, 4 bases at V and 5 bases at J, with 15 bases in the middle. The CDR3 runs to 14 residues.